Given below is one T cell receptor (beta chain) in context. This record comes from a study of blood T cell repertoires in COVID-19. Turning to the study itself: Samples came from the United States, Italy and Spain, spanning acute and convalescent COVID-19. In each case, the material was cDNA or gDNA derived from T cells, B-cell-depleted T cells, or PBMCs.

Original handling: Scientists estimated how many nucleated cells there were by amplifying reference gene primers. The method was immunoSEQ multiplex PCR; TCRdb's version includes in-frame clones alone and lacks a portion of them. V and J calls plus clone size are reproduced from that table; the DNA served to infer D and trimming. The sample includes 50,000 to 85,000 clones, roughly 78% seen only once; the top ten take 8.5% to 10%. The receptor comes from a human donor in a cohort sampled during active COVID-19. Specimen: peripheral blood.

The CDR3 coding sequence is TGTGCCAGCAGTCCAGGGGGGAAAAATGGCTACACCTTC. It codes for CASSPGGKNGYTF. V gene TRBV28 combines with J gene TRBJ1-2; 7 bases match TRBD1. CDR3 length: 13 residues. Germline V CDR1 and CDR2: MDHEN, SYDVKM. V trimming: 5 bases; J trimming: 6 bases; junction bases outside the gene matches: 6.